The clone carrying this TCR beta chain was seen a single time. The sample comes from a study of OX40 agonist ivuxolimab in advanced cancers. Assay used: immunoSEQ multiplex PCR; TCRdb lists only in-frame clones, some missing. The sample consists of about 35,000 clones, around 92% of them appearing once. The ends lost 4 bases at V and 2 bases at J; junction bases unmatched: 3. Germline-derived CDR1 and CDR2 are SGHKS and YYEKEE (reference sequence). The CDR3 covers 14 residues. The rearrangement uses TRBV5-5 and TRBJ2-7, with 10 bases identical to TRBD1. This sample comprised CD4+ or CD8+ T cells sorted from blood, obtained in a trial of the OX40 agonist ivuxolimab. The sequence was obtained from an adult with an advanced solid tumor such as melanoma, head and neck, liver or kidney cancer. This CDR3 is CASSPGQGAYEQYF. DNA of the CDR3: TGTGCCAGCAGCCCTGGACAGGGGGCCTACGAGCAGTACTTC.